This T cell receptor (beta chain) emerged from a study of blood T cell repertoires in COVID-19. Study at large: Whether acute or convalescent, the COVID-19 samples came from the United States, Italy and Spain. PBMCs, B-cell-depleted T cells, or T cells provided the cDNA or gDNA that made up the material.

The CDR3 spans 13 residues. Germline V lookup: CDR1 LNHDA, CDR2 SQIVND (reference sequence). The V gene lost 9 bases and the J gene lost 3 bases, with 15 bases spanning the gap. Original data processing: Estimation of nucleated cell counts relied on the amplification of reference gene primers. Libraries were prepared by immunoSEQ multiplex PCR; TCRdb keeps only in-frame clonotypes and omits some of them. V and J calls and clone size are copied from that table; D and trimming were computed from the DNA. Of some 70,000 clones in the sample, roughly four fifths were seen once. Input material: peripheral blood. This sequence was found in a man aged 60 to 69 with COVID-19, enrolled during active disease. The chain links TRBV19 to TRBJ2-7; D unclear. The DNA of the CDR3 is TGTGCCAGCGCAAGCGAGATGGGCTACGAGCAGTACTTC. It codes for CASASEMGYEQYF.